Detailed here is one T cell receptor beta chain. Its antigen remains undetermined. No clone much larger than this one lies a single base away; base qualities are absent. TCR CDR3 regions were amplified from genomic DNA by multiplex PCR using the deep immunoSEQ assay. Extracted genomic DNA from each cell subset was spread evenly across all wells of several immunoSEQ 96-well plates, with each plate serving as a replicate. For sorted subsets, 200 to 250 ng of genomic DNA, equivalent to about 30,000 T cell genomes, went into each replicate PCR. Purified libraries were quantified with a Qubit 3.0 fluorometer, sized on a Bioanalyzer 2100, and re-quantified with the KAPA Library Quantification kit. Every immunoSEQ 96-well plate was sequenced on a separate single-read 150-cycle Illumina NextSeq 550 flow cell. The study's own analysis went as follows. Because the immunoSEQ output held only junctional sequences and lacked quality scores, the filtering could not match the filtering applied to full-length reads. Sequences were annotated with PyIR, a Python wrapper for IgBLAST v1.9, using IMGT germline references to assign V/J genes and CDR3. Reads were filtered out if the reads had weak V/J assignments (E-value above 1e-6), no CDR3, stop codons, out-of-frame junctions, or ambiguous translated residues. V3J clonotypes were defined as sequences sharing an identical inferred V gene, J gene, and CDR3 amino acid sequence. Percentage overlap between repertoires was computed as shared unique clonotypes divided by the size of the smaller repertoire. Repertoire richness was assessed with RTK rarefaction, the Chao1 estimator, and Recon v2.1 estimates of unobserved clonotypes. For all TCRbeta clonotypes obtained by the gDNA method from a handful of donors, generation probabilities were computed with OLGA. The immuneACCESS repertoire file appears here via TCRdb, limited to in-frame rearrangements. These files lack a portion of the clones; in checked studies, under half of the deficit traces to unresolved V genes, and the cause of the others is not known. That table gives V, J and clone size, and the DNA gave D and trimming. This sample comprises about 2 million clones, roughly 95% of them detected only once. More than 0.9% of the sample lies in the top ten.

This sample stems from a study of shared clonotypes between healthy human individuals (dated by TCRdb to 2018 to 2021). Concerning the study at large: A couple of women and three men aged 18 to 49 years were included in the cohort. Per donor, three plates each were used for CD4 naive and CD4 memory, two for CD8 naive, and one for CD8 memory. Blood TCR repertoires of about 5 healthy adults were deeply sequenced to estimate repertoire size and the extent of clonotype sharing between individuals. To increase sequencing depth and limit assay-specific biases, different laboratories used diverse techniques to prepare libraries and sequence TCR repertoires. Leukapheresis yielded between about 0.8 and 8.9 billion PBMCs per donor. Overall study outcomes, separate from this receptor: Sampling was limited to blood, and TCR repertoires in tissue likely differ from TCR repertoires in blood. Because the study included a small number of donors, the genetic and exposure-history diversity represented was limited. Clonotypes shared by all four sorted-subset donors showed higher generation probabilities than non-shared clonotypes. Pairwise subsampling indicated that sequencing depth was expected to affect the degree of clonotype sharing among donors. Across a handful of donors, around 5% of naive CD4, roughly 3.5% of naive CD8, approximately 2.5% of memory CD4, and approximately 0.4% of memory CD8 clonotypes were shared. Rarefaction of sorted-subset datasets indicated incomplete sequencing despite the large sequencing depth. Naive subsets generally had larger estimated clonotype richness than memory subsets.

The CDR3 spans 16 residues, from the cysteine through the phenylalanine. Just the 48-base CDR3 DNA is kept, in frame starting at base 1. V loses 4 bases of germline sequence and J loses 7 bases, and the interval between the two ends is 20 bases. Sequences MNHEY (CDR1) and SMNVEV (CDR2) are obtained from the germline V gene (reference sequence). CD8 naive samples were CD45RO-negative cells positively selected for CCR7, giving a CD45RA+CCR7+ population that excluded TemRA cells. Healthy HIV-negative adults with no recently reported acute infections or vaccinations were included as donors. Every donor was a Caucasian adult residing in Nashville, Tennessee, USA. Blood was obtained by leukapheresis, after which PBMCs were separated by Ficoll-Histopaque density gradient centrifugation and cryopreserved in liquid nitrogen vapor phase. Analytical flow cytometry was used to check the purity and quantity of every magnetically sorted T cell population. Genomic DNA was isolated from every sorted fraction and measured by UV absorbance on a Nanodrop 2000c.

Sequencing was done on a sample of naive CD8+ T cells sorted from blood. Interpreted using the paper, the cell subset or site label stands for: CD45RA+CCR7+. The sequence joins TRBV27 to TRBJ2-1; the D gene cannot be resolved reliably. The sequence came from a man aged 18 to 35 in good health. The DNA sequence is as follows: TGTGCCAGCAGTTCGCCCGATCCGATCCCTGGAAATGAGCAGTTCTTC. This translates into CASSSPDPIPGNEQFF.